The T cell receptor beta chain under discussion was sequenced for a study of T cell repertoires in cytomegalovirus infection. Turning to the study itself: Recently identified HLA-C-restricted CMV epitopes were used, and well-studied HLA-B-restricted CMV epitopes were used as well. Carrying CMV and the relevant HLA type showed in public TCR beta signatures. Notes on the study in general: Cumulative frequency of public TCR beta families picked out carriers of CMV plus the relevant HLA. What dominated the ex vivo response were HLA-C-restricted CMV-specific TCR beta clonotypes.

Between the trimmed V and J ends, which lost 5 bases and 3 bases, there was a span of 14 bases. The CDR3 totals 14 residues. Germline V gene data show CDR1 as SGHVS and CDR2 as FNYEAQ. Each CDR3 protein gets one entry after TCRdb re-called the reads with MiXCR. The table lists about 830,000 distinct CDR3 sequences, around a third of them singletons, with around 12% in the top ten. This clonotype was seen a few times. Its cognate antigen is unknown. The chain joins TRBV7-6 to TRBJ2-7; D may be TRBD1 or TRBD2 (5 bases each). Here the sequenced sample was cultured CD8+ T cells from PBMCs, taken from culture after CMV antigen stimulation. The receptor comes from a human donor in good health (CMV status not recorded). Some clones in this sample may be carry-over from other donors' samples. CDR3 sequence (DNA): TGTGCCAGCAGCCTGGACAACCGGGGCTACGAGCAGTACGTC. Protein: CASSLDNRGYEQYV.